This T cell receptor beta chain was recovered during a study of T cells in Graves' hyperthyroidism and ophthalmopathy. General study points: Most expanded thyroid clonotypes above 0.001 also appeared in blood.

Turning to this clonotype: Its antigen is as yet unknown.

Amplification of TCR beta CDR3 regions used RNA as the template. The HTBI set primed first-round TCR CDR3 RT-PCR. TCRdb ran MiXCR on the multiplex PCR reads and lists one entry per CDR3 protein. This table has around 300,000 distinct CDR3 sequences, about 15% appearing once. The hyperthyroidism was newly diagnosed and had lasted under 2 months; the patients were aged 18 to 65. The specimen sequenced was blood. This receptor was taken from a woman in her 30s with Graves' hyperthyroidism.

The CDR3 DNA is TGCGCCAGCAGCTCCCCGTCCCCCGGGGAGCTGTTTTTT. Protein product: CASSSPSPGELFF. The chain employs TRBV5-1 and TRBJ2-2; D gene uncertain. The CDR3 loop spans 13 amino acids. Germline loops: CDR1 SGHRS, CDR2 YFSETQ. The V and J ends lost 3 bases and 6 bases respectively, with 9 bases between them.